The present T cell receptor (beta chain) was sequenced within a study of sequential checkpoint blockade in melanoma. Here immunoSEQ multiplex PCR was the method, and the copy in TCRdb shows in-frame clones only, minus some. The repertoire has 40,000 or so clones, approximately 85% of them found once; the top ten carry 4.5% to 7%. The treatment here: randomized to nivolumab then ipilimumab (arm A) or the reverse (arm B). Live CD3+CD8+ CD19− CD56− cells were sorted from PBMCs. In germline, CDR1 is WNHNN, CDR2 SYGVQD (reference sequence). The CDR3 loop spans 14 amino acids. Trimming shortened V by 6 bases and J by 0 bases, and 12 bases separated the two germline ends.

The sequence was collected from a human donor with melanoma. V gene TRBV10-1 combines with J gene TRBJ2-7; D perhaps matches TRBD2 (5 bases). The source was CD8+ T cells sorted from blood (inferred from file names), collected from a patient given nivolumab and ipilimumab in sequence. The CDR3 nucleotides read TGCGCCAGCAGCCGGGATCAGAGCTCCTACGAGCAGTACTTC. As protein: CASSRDQSSYEQYF.